Below are 30 T cell receptor beta chains sequenced from a single sample in a study of memory CD4+ T cells and cytomegalovirus serostatus. The sort gate was single viable CD3+CD4+CD8-CD45RO+ cells for memory CD4+ T cells. TCRdb keeps only in-frame clones here, not all; method: immunoSEQ multiplex PCR. This sample yields some 50,000 clones, of which just over 75% are seen a single time; 1.6% belongs to the top ten. The source material was memory CD4+ T cells from blood. The receptors originated from an adult in good health and CMV-seronegative.

The rearrangement joins TRBV30 to TRBJ1-1; D gene uncertain. V lost 8 bases and J 8 bases, leaving 18 bases between the germline ends. There are 12 residues in the CDR3. Germline CDR1 reads GTSNPN; CDR2 reads SVGIG (reference sequence). This CDR3 reads CARSSGWQEAFF. The CDR3 region has the DNA TGTGCCAGATCGTCCGGGTGGCAAGAAGCTTTCTTT. Together with reference TRBV30 and TRBJ1-1, the CDR3 gives the full variable domain: SQTIHQWPATLVQPVGSPLSLECTVEGTSNPNLYWYRQAAGRGLQLLFYSVGIGQISSEVPQNLSASRPQDRQFILSSKKLLLSDSGFYLCARSSGWQEAFFGQGTRLTVV.

The table lists this clone with a count of one. The V gene is TRBV25-1, the J gene TRBJ2-7; 9 bases map to TRBD1. Germline V gives CDR1 MGHDK, CDR2 SYGVNS. The ends lost 6 bases at V and 5 bases at J; junction bases unmatched: 8. This CDR3 is built from 14 residues. Here the CDR3 reads CASSLPGTGNEQYF. CDR3 nucleotide sequence: TGTGCCAGCAGCCTCCCCGGGACAGGGAACGAGCAGTACTTC.

J is TRBJ2-1 and V is TRBV28; the D is unclear. V dropped 2 bases and J dropped 0 bases, with 14 bases sitting between them. The CDR3 is 17 amino acids. From germline, CDR1 is MDHEN and CDR2 SYDVKM. The DNA for the CDR3 is TGTGCCAGCAGTTTACCCCGGCAGGTGAGCTCCTACAATGAGCAGTTCTTC. It specifies CASSLPRQVSSYNEQFF.

The chain uses TRBV10-3 and TRBJ1-3; 7 bases line up with TRBD1. Germline V gene data show CDR1 as ENHRY and CDR2 as SYGVKD. Trimming took 3 bases from V and 4 from J; bases not matched to a gene: 3. The CDR3 totals 14 residues. The chain's CDR3 is CAISDPDRGNTIYF. In nucleotides, the CDR3 is TGTGCCATCAGTGATCCGGACAGGGGAAACACCATATATTTT.

The V and J genes are TRBV29-1 and TRBJ2-1; D ambiguous. From germline, CDR1 is SQVTM and CDR2 ANQGSEA. The length of the CDR3 is 14 residues. V was pared by 4 bases and J by 7 bases, with 17 bases between. The CDR3 nucleotides are TGCAGCGTTGTCCCCGGCTTGCGATGGAATGAGCAGTTCTTC. It translates to CSVVPGLRWNEQFF.

The chain uses TRBV27 and TRBJ1-5; D may be TRBD1 (6 bases). The CDR3 is 17 amino acids. V dropped 6 bases and J dropped 2 bases, with 20 bases sitting between them. Germline CDR1 MNHEY, CDR2 SMNVEV (reference sequence). CDR3 sequence: CASSRMTGSVGNQPQHF. CDR3 DNA: TGTGCCAGCAGCCGGATGACAGGCTCGGTCGGCAATCAGCCCCAGCATTTT.

The V call is TRBV11-1, the J call TRBJ1-1, with D unresolved. V was pared by 2 bases and J by 0 bases, with 7 bases between. The CDR3 sequence is 14 residues long. Germline CDR1 is SGHAT and CDR2 is FQDESV (reference sequence). The CDR3 region has the DNA TGTGCCAGCAGCTTAATTGGGTTGAACACTGAAGCTTTCTTT. This translates into CASSLIGLNTEAFF.

The rearrangement uses TRBV5-1 and TRBJ2-3, with TRBD2 matching 9 bases. CDR3 length: 16 residues. The germline CDR1 and CDR2 sequences are SGHRS and YFSETQ. V shed 4 bases, J shed 3 bases, and the junction held 9 bases outside the gene matches. The CDR3 region has the DNA TGCGCCAGCAGCGGCTTCGGCGGGGGGGCAACAGATACGCAGTATTTT. Amino acids: CASSGFGGGATDTQYF.

This rearrangement joins TRBV7-2 to TRBJ2-1; D is unclear. CDR3 length: 13 residues. V was clipped by 7 bases and J by 4 bases, with 11 bases between them. Germline V lookup: CDR1 SGHTA, CDR2 FQGNSA. This CDR3 is CASKFGMYNEQFF. The CDR3 bases are TGTGCCAGCAAGTTTGGGATGTACAATGAGCAGTTCTTC.

V is TRBV19 and J is TRBJ1-6; 7 bases fit TRBD1. The trim removed 6 bases at V and 7 bases at J, leaving 15 bases unmatched. The CDR3 runs 17 residues. Germline V gene lookup returns CDR1 LNHDA and CDR2 SQIVND (reference sequence). This CDR3 is CASSPRQGPAQNSPLHF. The CDR3 region has the DNA TGTGCCAGTAGCCCTAGACAGGGTCCGGCCCAAAATTCACCCCTCCACTTT.

The chain employs TRBV7-9 and TRBJ1-2, with TRBD1 identical over 7 bases. The junction had 9 bases not matched to a gene; V was cut back by 3 bases and J by 5 bases. There are 15 residues in the CDR3. The germline V gene has CDR1 SEHNR and CDR2 FQNEAQ (reference sequence). The CDR3 DNA reads TGTGCCAGCAGCTTTACAGGGGAGGGGGCATATGGCTACACCTTC. Residues: CASSFTGEGAYGYTF.

The chain employs TRBV4-2 and TRBJ1-2, with D tentatively TRBD1 (5 bases). The CDR3 sequence is 15 residues long. The germline V gene encodes CDR1 LGHNA and CDR2 YNFKEQ. The ends were cut back, 0 bases at V and 0 bases at J, with 8 bases in the middle. CDR3 nucleotide sequence: TGTGCCAGCAGCCAAGACAGAGGGGCTAACTATGGCTACACCTTC. Amino acids: CASSQDRGANYGYTF.

The V gene is TRBV7-2, the J gene TRBJ1-1; a possible D gene is TRBD1 (5 bases). CDR1 and CDR2 from the germline V gene are SGHTA and FQGNSA. This CDR3 region has 13 residues. V lost 5 bases, J lost 2 bases, and 9 bases lay in between. CDR3 sequence (DNA): TGTGCCAGCAGCCAGGGTGGCAACACTGAAGCTTTCTTT. It specifies CASSQGGNTEAFF.

The chain recombines TRBV7-9 with TRBJ1-2; D is possibly TRBD1 (5 bases). Germline CDR1 reads SEHNR; CDR2 reads FQNEAQ (reference sequence). Between the trimmed V and J ends, which lost 5 bases and 3 bases, there was a span of 13 bases. The CDR3 sequence is 14 residues long. CDR3 sequence reads: CASSLPGVDYGYTF. The CDR3 DNA reads as TGTGCCAGCAGCCTGCCGGGGGTGGACTATGGCTACACCTTC. Full variable domain (outside the CDR3, taken from reference TRBV7-9 and TRBJ1-2): DTGVSQNPRHKITKRGQNVTFRCDPISEHNRLYWYRQTLGQGPEFLTYFQNEAQLEKSRLLSDRFSAERPKGSFSTLEIQRTEQGDSAMYLCASSLPGVDYGYTFGSGTRLTVV.

The CDR3 DNA sequence: TGCGCCAGCAGCACCAGGGACAGGGTCAGCTCTGGGGCCAACGTCCTGACTTTC. Translated, it gives CASSTRDRVSSGANVLTF. This chain uses TRBV5-1 with TRBJ2-6; 9 bases map to TRBD1. The length of the CDR3 is 18 residues. Losses at the gene ends were 4 bases for V and 0 bases for J; bases not matched to a gene: 8. Per the germline V gene, CDR1 is SGHRS and CDR2 is YFSETQ. The variable domain in full, completed from reference TRBV5-1 and TRBJ2-6, reads KAGVTQTPRYLIKTRGQQVTLSCSPISGHRSVSWYQQTPGQGLQFLFEYFSETQRNKGNFPGRFSGRQFSNSRSEMNVSTLELGDSALYLCASSTRDRVSSGANVLTFGAGSRLTVL.

The chain is built from TRBV7-2 and TRBJ1-2; D call uncertain. The V and J ends lost 2 bases and 0 bases respectively, with 7 bases between them. CDR3 length: 14 amino acids. Germline V lookup: CDR1 SGHTA, CDR2 FQGNSA. The CDR3 loop is CASSLPETNYGYTF. Written as DNA, the CDR3 is TGTGCCAGCAGCTTACCGGAGACTAACTATGGCTACACCTTC.

The CDR3, as DNA: TGTGCCAGCAGCCAAGATTGGAAGGGCTACACCTTC. As protein: CASSQDWKGYTF. The chain links TRBV14 to TRBJ1-2; no reliable D call. Trimming took 0 bases from V and 8 from J, leaving 7 bases between them. Germline V gene lookup returns CDR1 SGHDN and CDR2 FVKESK. The CDR3 covers 12 residues.

This clone has a handful of counts. This chain connects TRBV27 to TRBJ2-1; 7 positions agree with TRBD2. The CDR3 runs 16 residues. Germline V lookup: CDR1 MNHEY, CDR2 SMNVEV (reference sequence). Trimming at V came to 1 base and at J to 0 bases, leaving 3 bases not matched to a gene. CDR3 in DNA: TGTGCCAGCAGTTTATGGCGGGAGAGCTCCTACAATGAGCAGTTCTTC. Its translation: CASSLWRESSYNEQFF.

This clone was seen a handful of times. The genes are TRBV19 and TRBJ2-2; D not certain. The ends were cut back, 2 bases at V and 7 bases at J, with 8 bases in the middle. CDR3 size: 13 residues. The germline V gene has CDR1 LNHDA and CDR2 SQIVND (reference sequence). This CDR3 is CASSILRGGELFF. In nucleotides, the CDR3 is TGTGCCAGTAGTATATTAAGAGGCGGGGAGCTGTTTTTT.

DNA of the CDR3: TGTGCCAGCAGCGTCCGACAGGGCGGGAATACGCAGTATTTT. It is translated as CASSVRQGGNTQYF. The V call is TRBV7-2, the J call TRBJ2-3, with a possible D match to TRBD1 (7 bases). CDR1 is SGHTA and CDR2 is FQGNSA in the germline V gene. V shed 5 bases and J shed 7 bases, with 16 bases lying between them. The CDR3 is made up of 14 amino acids.

V usage is TRBV11-2 and J usage is TRBJ1-1, with D unclear. Germline-derived CDR1 and CDR2 are SGHAT and FQNNGV. Trimming took off 3 bases at V and 4 bases at J, with 3 bases between the two ends. The CDR3 is 11 amino acids. This CDR3 is CASSFLTEAFF. The CDR3 DNA reads as TGTGCCAGCAGCTTTCTCACTGAAGCTTTCTTT.

V gene TRBV6-1 combines with J gene TRBJ2-1, with TRBD2 matching 13 bases. Germline CDR1 MNHNS, CDR2 SASEGT. The CDR3 contains 12 residues. J was trimmed by 15 bases and V by 6 bases; bases with no gene match: 5. CDR3 protein: CASRETSGRRFF. The CDR3 DNA reads TGTGCCAGCAGGGAGACTAGCGGGAGGAGGTTCTTC.

The chain carries TRBV19 and TRBJ1-5; D unclear. CDR1 and CDR2 from the germline V gene are LNHDA and SQIVND (reference sequence). Between the trimmed V and J ends, which lost 3 bases and 4 bases, there was a span of 10 bases. CDR3 length equals 14 residues. This CDR3 is CASSIYTANQPQHF. In DNA, the CDR3 is TGTGCCAGTAGTATTTACACGGCGAATCAGCCCCAGCATTTT.

There are a few counts of this clone. The rearrangement links TRBV6-1 to TRBJ2-7; no reliable D call. V lost 6 bases and J lost 0, with 6 bases in between. Per the germline V gene, CDR1 is MNHNS and CDR2 is SASEGT. The CDR3 is 12 residues long. The CDR3 DNA is TGTGCCAGCAGAGCTACCTCCTACGAGCAGTACTTC. Translation gives CASRATSYEQYF.

This clone is classed as medium-sized. This rearrangement joins TRBV4-2 to TRBJ1-2; TRBD1 is a possible D gene (6 bases). Trimming shortened V by 2 bases and J by 4 bases, and 8 bases separated the two germline ends. The CDR3 is 13 residues long. Germline V lookup: CDR1 LGHNA, CDR2 YNFKEQ. The DNA of the CDR3 is TGTGCCAGCAGCCAATTGGACAGCTATGGCTACACCTTC. It yields the protein CASSQLDSYGYTF.

This chain uses TRBV30 with TRBJ1-2; 8 bases align to TRBD1. Germline assignment: CDR1 GTSNPN and CDR2 SVGIG (reference sequence). J was trimmed by 8 bases and V by 1 base; bases with no gene match: 15. The length of the CDR3 is 16 residues. CDR3 residues: CAWSAWGQGANNGYTF. The DNA for the CDR3 is TGTGCCTGGAGTGCCTGGGGGCAGGGGGCCAATAACGGCTACACCTTC.

This clone is medium-sized by share. The chain has TRBV30 and TRBJ2-7, with D perhaps being TRBD1 or TRBD2 (6 bases each). This CDR3 contains 14 residues. V lost 3 bases to trimming and J lost 5 bases, with 17 bases between them. From germline, CDR1 is GTSNPN and CDR2 SVGIG (reference sequence). CDR3 residues: CAWRGRDRGHEQYF. CDR3 nucleotides: TGTGCCTGGAGAGGCCGGGACCGGGGGCACGAGCAGTACTTC.

The rearrangement links TRBV6-4 to TRBJ2-1; D is ambiguous. In germline, CDR1 is MRHNA, CDR2 SNTAGT. V lost 2 bases to trimming and J lost 6 bases, with 8 bases between them. This CDR3 is built from 13 residues. This CDR3 is CASSDVVSNEQFF. The CDR3 nucleotides read TGTGCCAGCAGTGACGTCGTGTCCAATGAGCAGTTCTTC.

This rearrangement joins TRBV5-1 to TRBJ2-1; D possibly corresponds to TRBD1 (6 bases). Per the germline V gene, CDR1 is SGHRS and CDR2 is YFSETQ. This CDR3 is built from 17 residues. The V end was cut by 0 bases, the J end by 7 bases, with 20 bases between. The CDR3 region is CASSLGLLGGRRNEQFF. CDR3 nucleotides: TGCGCCAGCAGCTTGGGACTGTTAGGGGGTCGTCGTAATGAGCAGTTCTTC.

J is TRBJ2-2 and V is TRBV5-1; D remains ambiguous. The length of the CDR3 is 14 residues. The V and J ends lost 3 bases and 8 bases respectively, with 14 bases between them. Per germline, CDR1 SGHRS and CDR2 YFSETQ. Here the CDR3 reads CASSSAIVTGELFF. CDR3 bases: TGCGCCAGCAGCTCCGCGATAGTGACGGGGGAGCTGTTTTTT.